Sequencing of this T cell receptor (beta chain) was carried out in a study of beta chain features in type 1 diabetes. Study-level information: Across all samples, some 110 million sorted cells were examined.

Reverse transcribing all isolated RNA meant expressed TCRB transcripts were sequenced. Measured with immunoSEQ multiplex PCR; TCRdb has only the in-frame clones, and not every one. The sample comprises 400,000 to 600,000 clones, approximately 30% of which are singletons, and around 0.065% rests with the top ten. The V end was cut by 11 bases, the J end by 6 bases, with 5 bases between. Per the germline V gene, CDR1 is LNHNV and CDR2 is YYDKDF (reference sequence). The CDR3 has 9 amino acids. J is TRBJ2-1 and V is TRBV15; D is unclear. The TCR comes from a man in his late teens or twenties in good health. The specimen was naive CD4+ T cells from blood. CDR3 DNA sequence: TGTGCCGGCTTCAATGAGCAGTTCTTC. Amino acid sequence: CAGFNEQFF.